Listed below are T cell receptor beta chains from one sample, sequenced in a study of blood T cells in healthy people across ages. TCRdb re-derived calls from the 5' RACE reads in MiXCR, one entry per CDR3 protein. The sample lists around 800,000 distinct CDR3 sequences; approximately 24% were seen once. In addition, the sample was reused for a study of T cells of mothers and their children.

Sequenced: blood. The receptors stem from a boy between 10 and 17 years old in good health. Both conserved end residues are part of each CDR3. The D gene is left open where the match is weak. The listing skips clone size in some rows; elsewhere it reads once, few, many or a size class.

j_call	v_call	clone_size	d_call	cdr3_nt	cdr3_aa
TRBJ2-1	TRBV5-4	NA	NA	TGTGCCAGCAGCTTGCGTAAGGGGGGCAGGGAGTTTATCAATGAGCAGTTCTTC	CASSLRKGGREFINEQFF
TRBJ1-4	TRBV12-3/TRBV12-4	NA	NA	TGTGCCAGCAGTTTATTAGGGGGTGAAAAACTGTTTTTT	CASSLLGGEKLFF
TRBJ1-1	TRBV3-1	few	NA	TGTGCCAGCAGCCAAGTTAACAGCCAAGGGGCTGAAGCTTTCTTT	CASSQVNSQGAEAFF
TRBJ2-7	TRBV20-1	NA	TRBD2	TGCAGCGCTAGATCAGGGAGGGGCTACGAGCAGTACTTC	CSARSGRGYEQYF
TRBJ2-3	TRBV5-1	few	TRBD1	TGCGCCAGCAGCCCGACAGGGTCCGCCACAGATACGCAATATTTT	CASSPTGSATDTQYF
TRBJ2-1	TRBV7-3	NA	TRBD1	TGTGCCAGCAGCTCCCGCCCGGACAGGGTCGATTACAATGAGCAGTTCTTC	CASSSRPDRVDYNEQFF
TRBJ2-1	TRBV3-1	few	NA	TGTGCCAGCAGCCAAGAGGACAGATCCTACAATGAGCAGTTCTTC	CASSQEDRSYNEQFF
TRBJ2-7	TRBV4-2	few	NA	TGTGCCAGCAGCCAAGAATTCACGGCGGGTGAGCAGTACTTC	CASSQEFTAGEQYF
TRBJ1-2	TRBV12-3/TRBV12-4	NA	NA	TGTGCCAGCAGTGTCAAGGGAGCTAACTATGGCTACACCTTC	CASSVKGANYGYTF
TRBJ2-1	TRBV10-1	NA	NA	TGCGCCAGCAGTGGTGACCGGTTAGGGGAGCAGTTCTTC	CASSGDRLGEQFF
TRBJ2-7	TRBV24-1	NA	NA	TGTGCCACCAGTGATTTCTCTCACGAGCAGTACTTC	CATSDFSHEQYF